The 25 T cell receptor beta chains presented below share a single source sample, sequenced in a study of response to subunit inactivated influenza vaccine (dated 2018 in TCRdb). To prepare the library, RT-PCR was applied. TCRdb shows the sequencer as Illumina HiSeq 2500. TCRdb trimmed public reads at Q25 via fastp, called clones via MiXCR and kept in-frame beta chains. Records with the same CDR3 protein are collapsed into one entry carrying the most frequent genes and DNA. In all, the sample holds more than 700,000 distinct CDR3 sequences, and 21% of those were seen once. Together, the top ten hold more than 8.5% of the sample. The starting material was PBMCs from blood, obtained 5 to 6 days after vaccination. These TCRs come from a man aged 50 to 60 who received an inactivated influenza vaccine. Donor details come from another sample of the same person, matched by shared clones.

This clonotype showed up just a few times. The chain links TRBV3-1 to TRBJ2-5; tentative D call: TRBD2 (5 bases). CDR1 and CDR2 (germline): LGHDT, YNNKEL (reference sequence). This CDR3 comprises 17 residues. Trimming pared 3 bases from V and 0 bases from J, leaving 17 bases between. The CDR3 sequence: CASSQDLFWEYQETQYF. The CDR3 nucleotides read TGTGCCAGCAGCCAGGACTTGTTTTGGGAGTACCAAGAGACCCAGTACTTC.

The rearrangement links TRBV7-3 to TRBJ2-5; D might be TRBD1 or TRBD2, each matching 5 bases. The ends were cut back, 5 bases at V and 2 bases at J, with 15 bases in the middle. CDR1 is SGHTA, CDR2 FQGTGA, per germline. The CDR3 totals 15 residues. The CDR3 reads CASSPNPGRQETQYF. The CDR3 DNA sequence: TGTGCCAGCAGCCCAAATCCGGGACGGCAAGAGACCCAGTACTTC. Complete variable domain (other parts from reference TRBV7-3 and TRBJ2-5): GAGVSQTPSNKVTEKGKYVELRCDPISGHTALYWYRQSLGQGPEFLIYFQGTGAADDSGLPNDRFFAVRPEGSVSTLKIQRTERGDSAVYLCASSPNPGRQETQYFGPGTRLLVL.

This clonotype was counted many times. CDR3 in amino acids: CATKAGVDTGELFF. In DNA form, the CDR3 reads TGTGCCACCAAAGCGGGAGTAGACACCGGGGAGCTGTTTTTT. This chain joins TRBV27 and TRBJ2-2; 8 bases align to TRBD2. The trim removed 10 bases at V and 3 bases at J, leaving 7 bases unmatched. From germline, CDR1 is MNHEY and CDR2 SMNVEV (reference sequence). CDR3 length: 14 amino acids.

This clonotype was recorded many times. This chain uses TRBV7-2 with TRBJ1-1; TRBD1 aligns across 7 bases. V trimming: 5 bases; J trimming: 0 bases; junction bases outside the gene matches: 9. The CDR3 spans 16 residues. The germline V gene encodes CDR1 SGHTA and CDR2 FQGNSA. CDR3 amino acids: CASSINPGGMNTEAFF. As DNA, the CDR3 is TGTGCCAGCAGCATAAATCCAGGGGGGATGAACACTGAAGCTTTCTTT.

V usage is TRBV20-1 and J usage is TRBJ2-3; 16 bases fit TRBD2. Germline CDR1 and CDR2: DFQATT and SNEGSKA (reference sequence). This CDR3 has 19 amino acids. Germline trimming cut 3 bases from V and 2 bases from J; bases unmatched to any gene: 11. CDR3 sequence reads: CSARYPGTSGRAITDTQYF. The CDR3 region has the DNA TGCAGTGCTAGGTACCCGGGGACTAGCGGGAGGGCCATCACAGATACGCAGTATTTT.

This clonotype was seen more than once but under ten times. The rearrangement uses TRBV5-1 and TRBJ1-1, with TRBD1 identical over 7 bases. The V gene's germline CDR1 is SGHRS and CDR2 YFSETQ. The CDR3 is 14 residues long. V lost 4 bases and J lost 2; bases outside the gene matches: 5. The CDR3 here is CASSRQGENTEAFF. The CDR3 nucleotides are TGCGCCAGCAGCCGACAGGGTGAAAACACTGAAGCTTTCTTT.

This chain links TRBV12-3 or TRBV12-4 with TRBJ2-1, with 13 bases that match TRBD2. The CDR3 is 18 amino acids. The CDR3: CTCSLGLAGEGTYNEQFF. CDR3 bases: TGTACCTGCAGTTTAGGACTAGCGGGAGAGGGGACCTACAATGAGCAGTTCTTC.

The sample holds a few counts of this clonotype. The chain couples TRBV6-1 to TRBJ2-7, with unresolved D. CDR3 length: 14 residues. Germline values: CDR1 MNHNS, CDR2 SASEGT. V was pared by 5 bases and J by 1 base, with 12 bases between. The CDR3 sequence: CASSKHSGSYEQYF. CDR3 sequence (DNA): TGTGCCAGCAGTAAACACTCCGGGTCCTACGAGCAGTACTTC.

This clonotype occurred many times. This rearrangement joins TRBV29-1 to TRBJ2-3; D may match TRBD1 or TRBD2 (5 bases each). The germline V gene has CDR1 SQVTM and CDR2 ANQGSEA. This CDR3 spans 14 amino acids. V dropped 4 bases and J dropped 0 bases, with 11 bases sitting between them. Written as DNA, the CDR3 is TGCAGCGTTGGACAGCGGCTTAGCACAGATACGCAGTATTTT. Amino acids: CSVGQRLSTDTQYF.

V gene TRBV29-1 combines with J gene TRBJ1-5; D possibly corresponds to TRBD1 (6 bases). CDR1 is SQVTM, CDR2 ANQGSEA, per germline. V was clipped by 4 bases and J by 2 bases, with 12 bases between them. The CDR3 totals 14 residues. CDR3 in amino acids: CSVALSGGNQPQHF. The CDR3 bases are TGCAGCGTTGCCCTCTCAGGGGGCAATCAGCCCCAGCATTTT.

The chain links TRBV5-6 to TRBJ2-7; 7 bases line up with TRBD1. With 4 bases clipped from V and 11 bases from J, the junction kept 9 bases outside the gene matches. Germline V gene lookup returns CDR1 SGHDT and CDR2 YYEEEE. The CDR3 spans 12 residues. CDR3 protein: CASSPGTALKYF. CDR3 DNA: TGTGCCAGCAGCCCCGGGACAGCCTTAAAGTACTTC.

The V gene is TRBV6-2 or TRBV6-3, the J gene TRBJ2-7; TRBD1 might be the D (6 bases). This CDR3 region has 15 residues. Germline V lookup: CDR1 MNHEY, CDR2 SVGEGT. Trimming shortened V by 0 bases and J by 2 bases, and 11 bases separated the two germline ends. The CDR3 nucleotides read TGTGCCAGCAGTTACTCGAACTCAGGGGCCTACGAGCAGTACTTC. Residues: CASSYSNSGAYEQYF.

This clonotype has a handful of counts. In DNA, the CDR3 is TGCGCCAGCAGCTTGACGCAGGGGAGTGCTGAAGCTTTCTTT. Translation: CASSLTQGSAEAFF. The rearrangement links TRBV5-1 to TRBJ1-1, with D perhaps TRBD1 (6 bases). Germline lookup yields CDR1 SGHRS and CDR2 YFSETQ. Between the trimmed V and J ends, which lost 1 base and 6 bases, there was a span of 13 bases. CDR3 size: 14 residues.

The V and J genes are TRBV5-6 and TRBJ2-7; either TRBD1 or TRBD2 may fit D (5 bases each). V shed 4 bases and J shed 3 bases, with 17 bases lying between them. In germline, CDR1 is SGHDT, CDR2 YYEEEE. The CDR3 contains 15 residues. CDR3 bases: TGTGCCAGCAGCCTACCCGGGACCCTCTACTACGAGCAGTACTTC. It translates to CASSLPGTLYYEQYF.

This chain links TRBV7-6 with TRBJ1-4, with a possible D match to TRBD1 (5 bases). Germline CDR1 is SGHVS and CDR2 is FNYEAQ. Trimming shortened V by 4 bases and J by 11 bases, and 20 bases separated the two germline ends. The CDR3 length is 15 residues. The DNA of the CDR3 is TGTGCCAGCAGCTCGAATCGACGTGGGGGGGGGAAACTGTTTTTT. Translation: CASSSNRRGGGKLFF.

This chain joins TRBV5-5 and TRBJ2-3; the match to TRBD2 covers 11 bases. The V gene end was trimmed by 4 bases and the J gene end by 14 bases; junction bases not matched to a gene: 12. Germline V gene data show CDR1 as SGHKS and CDR2 as YYEKEE (reference sequence). CDR3 length equals 14 residues. CDR3 amino acids: CASSDGLAGRPGYF. Here the CDR3 DNA reads TGTGCCAGCAGCGATGGACTAGCGGGTAGGCCCGGGTATTTT. The whole variable domain, remainder taken from reference TRBV5-5 and TRBJ2-3, is DAGVTQSPTHLIKTRGQQVTLRCSPISGHKSVSWYQQVLGQGPQFIFQYYEKEERGRGNFPDRFSARQFPNYSSELNVNALLLGDSALYLCASSDGLAGRPGYFGPGTRLTVL.

This clonotype has more than one count but fewer than ten. The chain links TRBV20-1 to TRBJ1-2; 9 bases align to TRBD1. Germline CDR1 and CDR2: DFQATT and SNEGSKA (reference sequence). The CDR3 has 17 amino acids. J lost 4 bases, V lost 0 bases, and 12 bases had no gene match. CDR3: CSARDRGGTGPSYGYTF. CDR3 sequence (DNA): TGCAGTGCTAGAGATAGGGGTGGGACAGGGCCTTCCTATGGCTACACCTTC.

This clonotype was seen a handful of times. The V call is TRBV20-1, the J call TRBJ2-7; D is unresolved. The CDR3 has 14 amino acids. The germline CDR1 and CDR2 sequences are DFQATT and SNEGSKA (reference sequence). The germline V and J ends were trimmed by 3 bases and 2 bases, with 14 bases remaining between them. CDR3: CSASQDPGPYEQYF. CDR3 bases: TGCAGTGCTAGTCAGGATCCCGGCCCCTACGAGCAGTACTTC.

The chain is built from TRBV28 and TRBJ2-7; 13 bases are a match to TRBD2. The CDR3 is 18 amino acids. CDR1 and CDR2 (germline): MDHEN, SYDVKM. With V trimmed by 5 bases and J by 6 bases, 16 bases remained unmatched. CDR3 bases: TGTGCCAGCAGTGCCGGGACTAGCGGGATTATTGCGTCTGGCGAGCAGTACTTC. Protein product: CASSAGTSGIIASGEQYF.

The rearrangement uses TRBV11-1 and TRBJ2-1; TRBD2 might be the D (6 bases). Germline CDR1 reads SGHAT; CDR2 reads FQDESV (reference sequence). V was shortened by 2 bases and J by 1 base, with 18 bases between the two germline ends. The CDR3 runs 18 residues. CDR3: CASSLRYPGLLSYNEQFF. CDR3 nucleotide sequence: TGTGCCAGCAGCTTACGGTATCCGGGACTGCTATCCTACAATGAGCAGTTCTTC.

V usage is TRBV7-2 and J usage is TRBJ2-7; perhaps TRBD2 as D (6 bases). The CDR3 has 13 residues. V lost 5 bases, J lost 6 bases, and 14 bases lay in between. The V gene's germline CDR1 is SGHTA and CDR2 FQGNSA. CDR3 residues: CASSPAFGGEQYF. CDR3 nucleotides: TGTGCCAGCAGCCCCGCGTTCGGGGGCGAGCAGTACTTC.

The CDR3 is CASSLAIGTTTYNEQFF. Written as DNA, the CDR3 is TGTGCCAGCAGCTTAGCGATCGGTACAACAACCTACAATGAGCAGTTCTTC. The gene calls are TRBV7-9 and TRBJ2-1; the D is unclear. Germline V gene data show CDR1 as SEHNR and CDR2 as FQNEAQ (reference sequence). Trimming shortened V by 0 bases and J by 2 bases, and 14 bases separated the two germline ends. The CDR3 is 17 amino acids. The complete variable domain, with remaining parts taken from reference TRBV7-9 and TRBJ2-1, reads DTGVSQNPRHKITKRGQNVTFRCDPISEHNRLYWYRQTLGQGPEFLTYFQNEAQLEKSRLLSDRFSAERPKGSFSTLEIQRTEQGDSAMYLCASSLAIGTTTYNEQFFGPGTRLTVL.

This chain links TRBV2 with TRBJ2-7; D is uncertain. V was cut by 3 bases and J by 2 bases, with 11 bases left in between. The CDR3 totals 14 residues. Germline loops: CDR1 SNHLY, CDR2 FYNNEI. The CDR3 DNA reads TGTGCCAGCAGTGAGGGCAGGCTCACCTACGAGCAGTACTTC. It specifies CASSEGRLTYEQYF.

This clonotype was picked up many times. The chain has TRBV29-1 and TRBJ2-6; D possibly corresponds to TRBD2 (5 bases). Trimming shortened V by 1 base and J by 2 bases, and 12 bases separated the two germline ends. The CDR3 sequence is 16 residues long. Germline CDR1 and CDR2: SQVTM and ANQGSEA. The CDR3 DNA sequence: TGCAGCGTTGAAGGTGGACTGACGGCTGGGGCCAACGTCCTGACTTTC. Its protein is CSVEGGLTAGANVLTF.

The chain links TRBV20-1 to TRBJ2-5, with 9 positions matching TRBD1. The CDR3 is made up of 16 amino acids. J gave up 2 bases and V 0 bases, and 7 bases lay outside the gene matches. Germline V CDR1 and CDR2: DFQATT, SNEGSKA (reference sequence). CDR3 in amino acids: CSARDLDRGSQETQYF. Written as DNA, the CDR3 is TGCAGTGCTAGAGATCTGGACAGGGGATCACAAGAGACCCAGTACTTC.